This T cell receptor beta chain was recovered during a study of T cell responses to AZD1222 COVID-19 vaccine. This clone has just one count. Its antigen is unidentified. The assay was immunoSEQ multiplex PCR, and TCRdb's table has in-frame clones only and misses some. The data show some 100,000 clones, around 87% seen once. Study-wide points: Following two doses of AZD1222, Spike-specific TCR breadth and depth rose. The donor cohort was predominantly white British with a female majority, and clonal diversity may have been underestimated.

The V gene lost 3 bases and the J gene lost 3 bases, with 10 bases spanning the gap. The CDR3 has 14 amino acids. Germline CDR1 SGHTA, CDR2 FQGNSA. The starting material was peripheral blood, obtained on day 0 of AZD1222 vaccination. The J gene is TRBJ2-3, the V gene TRBV7-2; D unresolved. This clonotype originated in an adult in good health. This CDR3 is CASSLAPATDTQYF. DNA for the CDR3: TGTGCCAGCAGCTTGGCACCGGCAACAGATACGCAGTATTTT.